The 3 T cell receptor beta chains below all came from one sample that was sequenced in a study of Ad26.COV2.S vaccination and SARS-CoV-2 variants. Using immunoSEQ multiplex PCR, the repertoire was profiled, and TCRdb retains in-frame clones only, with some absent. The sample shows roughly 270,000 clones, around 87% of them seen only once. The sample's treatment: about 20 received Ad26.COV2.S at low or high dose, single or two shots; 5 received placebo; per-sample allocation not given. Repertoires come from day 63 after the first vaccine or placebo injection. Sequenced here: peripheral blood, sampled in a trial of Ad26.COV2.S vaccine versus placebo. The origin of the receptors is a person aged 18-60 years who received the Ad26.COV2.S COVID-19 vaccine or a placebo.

CDR3 region: CASSMALEISTQYF. As DNA, the CDR3 is TGTGCCAGTAGTATGGCCCTAGAGATATCGACCCAGTATTTT. J is TRBJ2-3 and V is TRBV19; D unclear. V shed 3 bases and J shed 12 bases, with 19 bases lying between them. CDR3 size: 14 residues. Germline values: CDR1 LNHDA, CDR2 SQIVND (reference sequence).

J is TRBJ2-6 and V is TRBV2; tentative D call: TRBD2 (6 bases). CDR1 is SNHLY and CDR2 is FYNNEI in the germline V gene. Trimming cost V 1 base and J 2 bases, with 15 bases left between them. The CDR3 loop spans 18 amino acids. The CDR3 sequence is CASSEVSSWGAGANVLTF. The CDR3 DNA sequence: TGTGCCAGCAGTGAAGTCTCCTCTTGGGGGGCTGGGGCCAACGTCCTGACTTTC.

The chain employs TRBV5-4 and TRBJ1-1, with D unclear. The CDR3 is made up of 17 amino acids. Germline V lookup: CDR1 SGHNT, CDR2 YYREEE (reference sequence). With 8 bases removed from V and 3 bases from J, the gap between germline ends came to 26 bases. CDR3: CASTERAGLRLYTEAFF. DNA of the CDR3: TGTGCCAGTACCGAACGGGCAGGACTTAGGTTGTACACTGAAGCTTTCTTT. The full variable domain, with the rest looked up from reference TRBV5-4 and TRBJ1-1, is ETGVTQSPTHLIKTRGQQVTLRCSSQSGHNTVSWYQQALGQGPQFIFQYYREEENGRGNFPPRFSGLQFPNYSSELNVNALELDDSALYLCASTERAGLRLYTEAFFGQGTRLTVV.